The 5 T cell receptor beta chains below all came from one sample that was sequenced in a study of regulatory T cells in long-lasting Graves disease. Time point given: persistent/refractory GD, antithyroid drugs over 5 years with positive TRAb. The TCR library used RNA extracted from PBMCs. Arm-PCR with iRepertoire HTBI primers amplified the CDR3 regions for these TCR beta libraries. TCRdb re-derived calls from the multiplex PCR reads in MiXCR, one entry per CDR3 protein. The table shows roughly 470,000 distinct CDR3 sequences, with around 20% occurring only once. The sequencing used peripheral blood mononuclear cells (PBMCs), collected when the disease was refractory, from a patient treated with antithyroid drugs. The receptors were sampled from a female donor with Graves disease.

This clonotype was observed many times. The chain combines TRBV20-1 with TRBJ1-1, with D hard to call. Trimming left V 6 bases short and J 4 bases short, with 12 bases between. Germline V gives CDR1 DFQATT, CDR2 SNEGSKA (reference sequence). This CDR3 has 12 amino acids. CDR3 region: CSASRVRTEAFF. The CDR3 DNA is TGCAGTGCCTCCCGGGTTCGCACTGAAGCTTTCTTT.

The chain joins TRBV29-1 to TRBJ2-7; TRBD1 matches at 9 bases. The junction had 8 bases not matched to a gene; V was cut back by 6 bases and J by 2 bases. The CDR3 is 14 amino acids. Looked up from germline, CDR1 is SQVTM and CDR2 is ANQGSEA. CDR3 loop: CSVTHRDRAYEQYF. The CDR3 DNA reads as TGCAGCGTGACCCACCGGGACAGGGCCTACGAGCAGTACTTC.

Ten or more counts support this clonotype. V gene TRBV2 combines with J gene TRBJ1-2; D might be TRBD1 (6 bases). With 6 bases removed from V and 11 bases from J, the gap between germline ends came to 16 bases. The length of the CDR3 is 12 residues. Germline V gene lookup returns CDR1 SNHLY and CDR2 FYNNEI. The DNA for the CDR3 is TGTGCCAGCAGGGGTGGGACAATGTGGTACACCTTC. It translates to CASRGGTMWYTF. Full variable domain (rest looked up from reference TRBV2 and TRBJ1-2): EPEVTQTPSHQVTQMGQEVILRCVPISNHLYFYWYRQILGQKVEFLVSFYNNEISEKSEIFDDQFSVERPDGSNFTLKIRSTKLEDSAMYFCASRGGTMWYTFGSGTRLTVV.

This clonotype was picked up many times. V gene TRBV28 combines with J gene TRBJ1-1, with D uncertain. CDR1 MDHEN and CDR2 SYDVKM come from the germline V gene. V was trimmed by 7 bases and J by 4 bases, leaving 13 bases between them. The CDR3 is 13 amino acids. The CDR3 here is CASTGTTSTEAFF. DNA for the CDR3: TGTGCCAGCACCGGTACCACGAGCACTGAAGCTTTCTTT.

This clonotype has just a few counts. The chain employs TRBV5-1 and TRBJ2-5, with D possibly TRBD2 on 5 matching bases. The germline V and J ends were trimmed by 0 bases and 4 bases, with 13 bases remaining between them. The germline CDR1 and CDR2 sequences are SGHRS and YFSETQ. CDR3 size: 15 residues. The CDR3, as DNA: TGCGCCAGCAGCTTGGGGCTAGCTTTGGGAGAGACCCAGTACTTC. The encoded protein is CASSLGLALGETQYF.